Below, 31 T cell receptor beta chains from the same sample are listed, as sequenced in a study of neoadjuvant anti-PD-1 for oral cavity cancer (dated by TCRdb to the early 2020s). Reading the label with the study, this specimen's time point is: before neoadjuvant nivolumab. Library preparation was by the immunoSEQ multiplex PCR assay. Sourced from immuneACCESS, this table was stored by TCRdb with only in-frame sequences that have V and J called. A share of the clones is absent; for the studies checked, an unresolved V gene accounts for under half, and the remainder has no known explanation. Counted in this sample were approximately 74,000 clones; less than 85% of them appeared once. The ten largest make up roughly 3% of the sample. Sequencing used PBMCs, obtained before nivolumab (anti-PD-1) treatment. Receptor source: a person aged 40 to 85 with oral cavity squamous cell carcinoma.

The chain has TRBV28 and TRBJ1-2; 12 bases align to TRBD1. V was pared by 5 bases and J by 7 bases, with 8 bases of the junction left unmatched. The CDR3 contains 15 residues. In germline, CDR1 is MDHEN, CDR2 SYDVKM. CDR3 protein: CASSVTGTGGLGYTF. CDR3 bases: TGTGCCAGCAGTGTAACCGGGACAGGGGGCCTTGGCTACACCTTC.

This sequence joins TRBV19 and TRBJ1-4; perhaps TRBD1 as D (6 bases). Trimming removed 9 bases at V and 4 bases at J, with 15 bases between. The CDR3 is made up of 14 amino acids. Germline CDR1 is LNHDA and CDR2 is SQIVND (reference sequence). This CDR3 reads CARTRGRGNEKLFF. The CDR3 DNA reads TGTGCCAGGACTAGGGGGAGAGGTAATGAAAAACTGTTTTTT.

The chain is built from TRBV5-1 and TRBJ1-1; TRBD1 might be the D (5 bases). CDR1 is SGHRS, CDR2 YFSETQ, per germline. V gave up 5 bases and J gave up 6 bases, with 14 bases separating them. This CDR3 has 13 residues. The DNA for the CDR3 is TGCGCCAGCAGTCCCTCGGGGCTTCCTGAAGCTTTCTTT. Amino acids: CASSPSGLPEAFF.

V and J are TRBV19 and TRBJ1-1, with no clear D. Germline V gene sequence: CDR1 LNHDA, CDR2 SQIVND (reference sequence). V lost 3 bases, J lost 0 bases, and 8 bases lay in between. This CDR3 comprises 14 residues. CDR3 sequence reads: CASSIFDVNTEAFF. The CDR3 DNA reads as TGTGCCAGTAGTATCTTCGATGTGAACACTGAAGCTTTCTTT.

This clone was counted once. The V and J genes are TRBV6-5 and TRBJ2-3, with D possibly called TRBD1 or TRBD2 (5 bases each). This CDR3 is 16 amino acids long. The germline V and J ends were trimmed by 0 bases and 2 bases, with 12 bases remaining between them. CDR1 is MNHEY and CDR2 is SVGAGI in the germline V gene. CDR3 coding DNA: TGTGCCAGCAGTTACTCTGGGACGGGGACCACAGATACGCAGTATTTT. Translated: CASSYSGTGTTDTQYF.

The J gene is TRBJ2-7, the V gene TRBV6-6; the D gene could be TRBD1 or TRBD2 (5 bases each). Between the trimmed V and J ends, which lost 0 bases and 6 bases, there was a span of 12 bases. The germline gives CDR1 MNHNY, CDR2 SVGAGI (reference sequence). The CDR3 covers 14 residues. CDR3 amino acids: CASSYSGTTREQYF. CDR3 nucleotide sequence: TGTGCCAGCAGTTACTCCGGGACCACGCGCGAGCAGTACTTC.

This clone appeared once. This chain links TRBV15 with TRBJ1-5; TRBD1 agrees at 8 bases. Germline V gives CDR1 LNHNV, CDR2 YYDKDF (reference sequence). J lost 5 bases, V lost 4 bases, and 4 bases had no gene match. The CDR3 consists of 14 residues. CDR3 in DNA: TGTGCCACCAGCAATGGACAGGGACATCAGCCCCAGCATTTT. Protein: CATSNGQGHQPQHF.

This chain uses TRBV10-3 with TRBJ2-7; 9 positions agree with TRBD1. Trimming took 7 bases from V and 1 from J; bases not matched to a gene: 14. The germline gives CDR1 ENHRY, CDR2 SYGVKD. CDR3 length: 17 residues. The CDR3 region is CAITSEKTGQGSYEQYF. CDR3 nucleotide sequence: TGTGCCATCACCAGTGAAAAAACGGGACAGGGATCCTACGAGCAGTACTTC.

The chain combines TRBV28 with TRBJ1-1; D remains unclear. Trimming cost V 6 bases and J 0 bases, with 2 bases left between them. Germline V gene sequence: CDR1 MDHEN, CDR2 SYDVKM. The CDR3 sequence is 11 residues long. DNA for the CDR3: TGTGCCAGCAGATTGAACACTGAAGCTTTCTTT. This sequence encodes CASRLNTEAFF.

This clone was seen a few times. This chain connects TRBV19 to TRBJ1-1; unclear D gene. Germline V gene data show CDR1 as LNHDA and CDR2 as SQIVND (reference sequence). The CDR3 totals 14 residues. The CDR3 region has the DNA TGTGCTCACTTACCCCCTCCCTTGAACACTGAAGCTTTCTTT. It specifies CAHLPPPLNTEAFF.

In nucleotides, the CDR3 is TGTGCCAGCAGCTTAATGTCCACCGGGGAGCTGTTTTTT. Translation gives CASSLMSTGELFF. V and J are TRBV7-2 and TRBJ2-2; D not resolved. CDR1 is SGHTA, CDR2 FQGNSA, per germline. The CDR3 runs to 13 residues. Trimming stripped 2 bases from V and 4 bases from J, with 5 bases between.

This clone was detected a few times. V is TRBV29-1 and J is TRBJ2-7, with 7 bases aligning to TRBD2. With 5 bases clipped from V and 4 bases from J, the junction kept 11 bases outside the gene matches. The CDR3 has 14 amino acids. The germline CDR1 and CDR2 sequences are SQVTM and ANQGSEA. CDR3 sequence: CSVQRSGGQYEQYF. The CDR3 coding sequence is TGCAGCGTTCAAAGGTCGGGGGGTCAGTACGAGCAGTACTTC.

The rearrangement uses TRBV2 and TRBJ2-7, with D hard to call. This CDR3 is built from 12 residues. The V and J ends lost 3 bases and 3 bases respectively, with 6 bases between them. Germline assignment: CDR1 SNHLY and CDR2 FYNNEI. The CDR3 loop is CASSETDYEQYF. The CDR3 DNA follows: TGTGCCAGCAGTGAGACTGACTACGAGCAGTACTTC.

This rearrangement joins TRBV5-1 to TRBJ2-5; no definite D call. The CDR3 length is 11 residues. Germline-derived CDR1 and CDR2 are SGHRS and YFSETQ. V was cut by 3 bases and J by 5 bases, with 5 bases left in between. This CDR3 is CASSWSETQYF. DNA of the CDR3: TGCGCCAGCAGCTGGTCCGAGACCCAGTACTTC.

This chain joins TRBV6-1 and TRBJ2-7, with D hard to call. The CDR3 has 12 amino acids. V was shortened by 5 bases and J by 5 bases, with 10 bases between the two germline ends. The V gene's germline CDR1 is MNHNS and CDR2 SASEGT. CDR3 DNA: TGTGCCAGCAGTCGGAATTTGGACGAGCAGTACTTC. Translated, it gives CASSRNLDEQYF.

V is TRBV9 and J is TRBJ1-2; D is possibly TRBD1 (5 bases). The CDR3 extends over 14 amino acids. Trimming took off 4 bases at V and 7 bases at J, with 17 bases between the two ends. Germline CDR1 and CDR2: SGDLS and YYNGEE. The CDR3 sequence is CASSPISGQGGYTF. The CDR3 DNA reads TGTGCCAGCAGCCCCATAAGCGGGCAGGGTGGCTACACCTTC.

The V call is TRBV13, the J call TRBJ2-1; 11 nucleotides align to TRBD2. Losses at the gene ends were 3 bases for V and 0 bases for J; bases not matched to a gene: 4. This CDR3 is 17 amino acids long. The germline CDR1 and CDR2 sequences are PRHDT and FYEKMQ (reference sequence). The CDR3 region is CASSLGTSGLSYNEQFF. CDR3 sequence (DNA): TGTGCCAGCAGCTTGGGGACTAGCGGTCTCTCCTACAATGAGCAGTTCTTC.

This clone appeared a few times. The chain employs TRBV6-5 and TRBJ1-5; D may be TRBD1 (6 bases). The CDR3 loop spans 14 amino acids. Germline values: CDR1 MNHEY, CDR2 SVGAGI. V was clipped by 6 bases and J by 4 bases, with 13 bases between them. The CDR3 is CASRATGQNQPQHF. CDR3 bases: TGTGCCAGCAGAGCGACAGGTCAGAATCAGCCCCAGCATTTT.

Here the CDR3 DNA reads TGTGCCTTGACAGGGGGCGCAGATACGCAGTATTTT. Residues: CALTGGADTQYF. V gene TRBV30 combines with J gene TRBJ2-3; 10 nucleotides line up with TRBD1. Germline-derived CDR1 and CDR2 are GTSNPN and SVGIG (reference sequence). The length of the CDR3 is 12 residues. V trimming: 7 bases; J trimming: 4 bases; junction bases outside the gene matches: 2. Filled out from reference TRBV30 and TRBJ2-3, the complete variable domain reads SQTIHQWPATLVQPVGSPLSLECTVEGTSNPNLYWYRQAAGRGLQLLFYSVGIGQISSEVPQNLSASRPQDRQFILSSKKLLLSDSGFYLCALTGGADTQYFGPGTRLTVL.

The chain has TRBV5-1 and TRBJ2-7; D gene uncertain. The CDR3 has 14 amino acids. Trimming removed 0 bases at V and 3 bases at J, with 10 bases between. CDR1 and CDR2 (germline): SGHRS, YFSETQ. CDR3 in amino acids: CASSLGVGYYEQYF. The CDR3 nucleotides read TGCGCCAGCAGCTTGGGGGTAGGGTACTACGAGCAGTACTTC.

The rearrangement uses TRBV4-1 and TRBJ1-1; D perhaps matches TRBD1 (5 bases). CDR1 is MGHRA and CDR2 is YSYEKL in the germline V gene. V gave up 1 base and J gave up 2 bases, with 14 bases separating them. CDR3 size: 16 residues. CDR3 protein: CASSQAPEWGNTEAFF. The CDR3 DNA follows: TGCGCCAGCAGCCAAGCCCCCGAATGGGGCAACACTGAAGCTTTCTTT.

The DNA of the CDR3 is TGCGCCAGCAGCCAAGACCGATATACCTACGAGCAGTACTTC. Amino acids: CASSQDRYTYEQYF. The chain uses TRBV4-1 and TRBJ2-7; D is uncertain. With 0 bases removed from V and 2 bases from J, the gap between germline ends came to 8 bases. CDR1 is MGHRA and CDR2 is YSYEKL in the germline V gene. The length of the CDR3 is 14 residues.

V gene TRBV9 combines with J gene TRBJ2-7; D call uncertain. This CDR3 spans 14 amino acids. Germline V gene data show CDR1 as SGDLS and CDR2 as YYNGEE. V was pared by 0 bases and J by 0 bases, with 7 bases between. This chain's CDR3 is CASSVGPSSYEQYF. The CDR3 bases are TGTGCCAGCAGCGTAGGGCCGAGCTCCTACGAGCAGTACTTC.

The chain couples TRBV10-3 to TRBJ2-6, with a possible D match to TRBD1 (6 bases). The V end lost 7 bases, the J end lost 2 bases, and 9 bases lay between the germline ends. This CDR3 has 14 amino acids. Germline CDR1 is ENHRY and CDR2 is SYGVKD. CDR3 protein: CAIKGDTGANVLTF. The CDR3, as DNA: TGTGCCATCAAGGGGGACACTGGGGCCAACGTCCTGACTTTC.

Points on this clone: The junction and the germline gene differ at one end; a read error may be behind it. The chain recombines TRBV29-1 with TRBJ1-1, with 9 positions matching TRBD1. The CDR3 has 11 residues. The germline CDR1 and CDR2 sequences are SQVTM and ANQGSEA. CDR3: CSVDRGTETFF. The CDR3 nucleotides are TGCAGCGTGGACAGGGGCACTGAAACTTTCTTT.

This clone occurred a few times. The chain combines TRBV6-6 with TRBJ2-7, with a weak D call TRBD2 (5 bases). V was cut by 0 bases and J by 6 bases, with 12 bases left in between. CDR3 length: 14 residues. Germline CDR1 MNHNY, CDR2 SVGAGI (reference sequence). CDR3: CASSYSLDKSEQYF. The DNA for the CDR3 is TGTGCCAGCAGTTACTCACTAGACAAGAGCGAGCAGTACTTC.

This clone was recorded only once. This chain uses TRBV6-5 with TRBJ1-1, with D possibly TRBD1 on 6 matching bases. V was clipped by 6 bases and J by 6 bases, with 17 bases between them. The CDR3 consists of 14 residues. Germline V lookup: CDR1 MNHEY, CDR2 SVGAGI. The CDR3 region has the DNA TGTGCCAGCAGGAGCACTCCAGGGGTCTCTGAAGCTTTCTTT. It translates to CASRSTPGVSEAFF.

The genes are TRBV30 and TRBJ1-1; TRBD1 matches 10 bases. V was clipped by 7 bases and J by 4 bases; unmatched bases: 6. Germline V gene data show CDR1 as GTSNPN and CDR2 as SVGIG (reference sequence). This CDR3 is built from 13 residues. The CDR3 loop is CASTRQGATEAFF. In DNA, the CDR3 is TGTGCCTCTACTCGACAGGGGGCCACTGAAGCTTTCTTT.

The gene calls are TRBV6-5 and TRBJ1-1; 9 positions match TRBD1. The CDR3 has 15 amino acids. Trimming took 6 bases from V and 4 from J; bases not matched to a gene: 9. Germline assignment: CDR1 MNHEY and CDR2 SVGAGI. Here the CDR3 DNA reads TGTGCCAGCAGCATTGGGACAGGGTTTTTCACTGAAGCTTTCTTT. Protein sequence: CASSIGTGFFTEAFF.

The gene calls are TRBV2 and TRBJ2-3, with TRBD2 identical over 12 bases. This CDR3 contains 19 residues. The V and J ends lost 2 bases and 0 bases, in that order; junction bases with no gene match: 9. Looked up from germline, CDR1 is SNHLY and CDR2 is FYNNEI. Here the CDR3 DNA reads TGTGCCAGCAGTGAAATGGGAACTAGCGGGAGGTCTAGCACAGATACGCAGTATTTT. Translated, it gives CASSEMGTSGRSSTDTQYF.

This clone appeared a few times. The J gene is TRBJ2-6, the V gene TRBV10-3; no clear D. The CDR3 consists of 15 residues. In germline, CDR1 is ENHRY, CDR2 SYGVKD. V was pared by 0 bases and J by 1 base, with 4 bases between. The CDR3 nucleotides are TGTGCCATCAGTGAGTCAGGGTCTGGGGCCAACGTCCTGACTTTC. Translating gives CAISESGSGANVLTF.